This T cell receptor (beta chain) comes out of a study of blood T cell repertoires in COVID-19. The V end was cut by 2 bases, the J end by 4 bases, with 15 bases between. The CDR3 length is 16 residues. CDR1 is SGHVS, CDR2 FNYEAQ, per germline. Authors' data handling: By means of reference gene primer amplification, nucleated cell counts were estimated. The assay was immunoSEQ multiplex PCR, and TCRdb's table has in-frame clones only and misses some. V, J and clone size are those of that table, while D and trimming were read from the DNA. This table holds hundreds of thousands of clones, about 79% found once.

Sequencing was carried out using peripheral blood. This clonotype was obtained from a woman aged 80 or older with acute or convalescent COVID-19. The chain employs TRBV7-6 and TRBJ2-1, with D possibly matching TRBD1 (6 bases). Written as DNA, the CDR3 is TGTGCCAGCAGCTTATATGGGGGCACAACTTACAATGAGCAGTTCTTC. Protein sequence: CASSLYGGTTYNEQFF. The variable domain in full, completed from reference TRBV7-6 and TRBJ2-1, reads GAGVSQSPRYKVTKRGQDVALRCDPISGHVSLYWYRQALGQGPEFLTYFNYEAQQDKSGLPNDRFSAERPEGSISTLTIQRTEQRDSAMYRCASSLYGGTTYNEQFFGPGTRLTVL.